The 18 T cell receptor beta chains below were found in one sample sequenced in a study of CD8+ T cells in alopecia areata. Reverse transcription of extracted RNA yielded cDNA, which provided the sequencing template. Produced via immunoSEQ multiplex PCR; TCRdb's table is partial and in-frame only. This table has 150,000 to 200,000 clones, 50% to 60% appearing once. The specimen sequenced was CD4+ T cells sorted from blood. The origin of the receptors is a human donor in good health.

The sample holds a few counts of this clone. In DNA form, the CDR3 reads TGCAGCGGCCGGGACAGCGCCTACGAGCAGTACTTC. It codes for CSGRDSAYEQYF. The gene calls are TRBV29-1 and TRBJ2-7; 7 bases map to TRBD1. The CDR3 loop spans 12 amino acids. In germline, CDR1 is SQVTM, CDR2 ANQGSEA. The trim removed 7 bases at V and 2 bases at J, leaving 5 bases unmatched.

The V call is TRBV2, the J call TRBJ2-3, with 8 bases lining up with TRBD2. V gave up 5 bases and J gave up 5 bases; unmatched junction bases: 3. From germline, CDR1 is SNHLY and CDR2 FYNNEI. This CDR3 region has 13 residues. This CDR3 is CASSLAGGDTQYF. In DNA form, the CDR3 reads TGTGCCAGCAGTCTCGCGGGGGGAGATACGCAGTATTTT.

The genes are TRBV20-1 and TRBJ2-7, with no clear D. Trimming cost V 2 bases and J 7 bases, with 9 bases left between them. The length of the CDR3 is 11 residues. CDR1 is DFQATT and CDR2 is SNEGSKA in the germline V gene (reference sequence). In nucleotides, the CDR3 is TGCAGTGCTAGACGAGTTTTGGAGCAGTACTTC. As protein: CSARRVLEQYF.

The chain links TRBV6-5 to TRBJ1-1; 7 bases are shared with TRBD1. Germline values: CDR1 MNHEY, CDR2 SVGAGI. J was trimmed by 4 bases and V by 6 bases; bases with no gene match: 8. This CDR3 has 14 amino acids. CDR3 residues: CASSQQGIRTEAFF. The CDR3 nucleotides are TGTGCCAGCAGCCAACAGGGGATTCGCACTGAAGCTTTCTTT.

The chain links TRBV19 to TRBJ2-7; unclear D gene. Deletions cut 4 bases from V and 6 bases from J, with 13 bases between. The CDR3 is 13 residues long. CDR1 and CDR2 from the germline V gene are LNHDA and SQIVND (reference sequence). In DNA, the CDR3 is TGTGCCAGTAGTACGGTCCCAGAGCGCGAGCAGTACTTC. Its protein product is CASSTVPEREQYF.

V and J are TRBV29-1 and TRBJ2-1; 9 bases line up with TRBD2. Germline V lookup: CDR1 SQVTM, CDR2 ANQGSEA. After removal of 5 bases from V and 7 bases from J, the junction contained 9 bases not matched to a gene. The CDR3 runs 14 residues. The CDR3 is CSVREREVRNEQFF. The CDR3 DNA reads TGCAGCGTTCGGGAGCGGGAGGTCAGGAATGAGCAGTTCTTC.

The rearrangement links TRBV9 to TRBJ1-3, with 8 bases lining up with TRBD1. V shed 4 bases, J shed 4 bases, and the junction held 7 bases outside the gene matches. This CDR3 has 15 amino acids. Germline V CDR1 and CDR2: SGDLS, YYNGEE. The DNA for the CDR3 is TGTGCCAGCAGCTCCCGGACAGGGTCAGGAAACACCATATATTTT. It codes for CASSSRTGSGNTIYF.

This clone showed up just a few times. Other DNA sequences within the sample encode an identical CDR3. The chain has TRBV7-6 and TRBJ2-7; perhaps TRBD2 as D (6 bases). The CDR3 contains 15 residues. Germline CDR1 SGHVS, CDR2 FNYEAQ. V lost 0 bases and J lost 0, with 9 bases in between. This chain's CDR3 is CASSLASGSSYEQYF. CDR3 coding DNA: TGTGCCAGCAGCTTAGCTAGCGGAAGCTCCTACGAGCAGTACTTC.

In nucleotides, the CDR3 is TGTGCCAGCAGTGATGTTTGGGATATAACCCAGTACTTC. It encodes CASSDVWDITQYF. The genes are TRBV6-1 and TRBJ2-5, with D hard to call. Trimming pared 3 bases from V and 8 bases from J, leaving 13 bases between. This CDR3 has 13 amino acids. CDR1 and CDR2 from the germline V gene are MNHNS and SASEGT.

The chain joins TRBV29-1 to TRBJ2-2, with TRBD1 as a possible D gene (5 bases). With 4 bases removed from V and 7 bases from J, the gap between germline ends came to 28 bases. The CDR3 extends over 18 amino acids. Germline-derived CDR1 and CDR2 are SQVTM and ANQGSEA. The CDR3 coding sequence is TGCAGCGTTGTACCCGCCGGTAGTAGCCCTACGCAGGGCGGGGAGCTGTTTTTT. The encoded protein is CSVVPAGSSPTQGGELFF.

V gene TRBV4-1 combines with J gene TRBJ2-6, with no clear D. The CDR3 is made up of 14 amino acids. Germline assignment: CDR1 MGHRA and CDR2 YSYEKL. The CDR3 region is CAAQGDSGANVLTF. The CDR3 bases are TGCGCGGCGCAAGGCGACTCTGGGGCCAACGTCCTGACTTTC.

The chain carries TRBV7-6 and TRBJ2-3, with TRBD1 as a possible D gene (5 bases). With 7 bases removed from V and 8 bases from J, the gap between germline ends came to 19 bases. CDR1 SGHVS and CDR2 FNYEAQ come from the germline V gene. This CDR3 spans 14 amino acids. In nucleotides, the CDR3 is TGTGCCAGCACCGTTACCGAAGGGGCTGGTACGCAGTATTTT. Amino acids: CASTVTEGAGTQYF. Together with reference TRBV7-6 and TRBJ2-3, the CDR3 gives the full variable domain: GAGVSQSPRYKVTKRGQDVALRCDPISGHVSLYWYRQALGQGPEFLTYFNYEAQQDKSGLPNDRFSAERPEGSISTLTIQRTEQRDSAMYRCASTVTEGAGTQYFGPGTRLTVL.

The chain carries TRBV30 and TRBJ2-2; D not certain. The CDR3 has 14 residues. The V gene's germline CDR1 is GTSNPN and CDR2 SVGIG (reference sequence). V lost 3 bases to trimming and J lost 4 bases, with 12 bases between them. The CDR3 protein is CAWRTSTGTGELFF. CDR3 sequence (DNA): TGTGCCTGGAGAACGTCGACCGGCACCGGGGAGCTGTTTTTT.

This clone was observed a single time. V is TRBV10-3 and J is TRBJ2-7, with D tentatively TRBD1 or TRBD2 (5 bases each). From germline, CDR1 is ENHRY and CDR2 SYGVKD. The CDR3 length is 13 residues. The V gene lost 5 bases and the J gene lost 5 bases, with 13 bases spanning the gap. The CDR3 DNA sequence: TGTGCCATCAGTTCCCGTGGGGGTAACGAGCAGTACTTC. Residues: CAISSRGGNEQYF.

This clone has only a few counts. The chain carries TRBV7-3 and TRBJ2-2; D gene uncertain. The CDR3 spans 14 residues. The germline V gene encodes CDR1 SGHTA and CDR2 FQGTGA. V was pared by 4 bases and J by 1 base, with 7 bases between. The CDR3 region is CASSSNVNTGELFF. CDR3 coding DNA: TGTGCCAGCAGCTCGAACGTGAACACCGGGGAGCTGTTTTTT. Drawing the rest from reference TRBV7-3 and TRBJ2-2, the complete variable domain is GAGVSQTPSNKVTEKGKYVELRCDPISGHTALYWYRQSLGQGPEFLIYFQGTGAADDSGLPNDRFFAVRPEGSVSTLKIQRTERGDSAVYLCASSSNVNTGELFFGEGSRLTVL.

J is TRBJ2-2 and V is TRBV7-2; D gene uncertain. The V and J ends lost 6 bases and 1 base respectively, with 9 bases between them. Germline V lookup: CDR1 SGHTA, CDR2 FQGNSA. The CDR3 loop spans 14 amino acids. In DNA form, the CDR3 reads TGTGCCAGCAGTCTCGGGTGGAACACCGGGGAGCTGTTTTTT. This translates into CASSLGWNTGELFF. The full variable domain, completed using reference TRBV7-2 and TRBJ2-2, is GAGVSQSPSNKVTEKGKDVELRCDPISGHTALYWYRQSLGQGLEFLIYFQGNSAPDKSGLPSDRFSAERTGGSVSTLTIQRTQQEDSAVYLCASSLGWNTGELFFGEGSRLTVL.

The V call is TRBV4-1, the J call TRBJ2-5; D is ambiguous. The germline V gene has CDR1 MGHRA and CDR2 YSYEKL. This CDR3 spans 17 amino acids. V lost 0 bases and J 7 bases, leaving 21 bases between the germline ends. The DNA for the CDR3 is TGCGCCAGCAGCCAAGAATTAGCTCGGGCGTCGGCAGGGACCCAGTACTTC. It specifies CASSQELARASAGTQYF.

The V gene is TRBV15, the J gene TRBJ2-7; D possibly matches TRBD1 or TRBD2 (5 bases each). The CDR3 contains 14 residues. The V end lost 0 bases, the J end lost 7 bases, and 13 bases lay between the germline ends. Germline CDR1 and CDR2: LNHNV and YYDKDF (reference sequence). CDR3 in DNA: TGTGCCACCAGCAGAGACCGGGGCTTGGAGGAGCAGTACTTC. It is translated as CATSRDRGLEEQYF. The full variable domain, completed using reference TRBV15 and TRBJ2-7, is DAMVIQNPRYQVTQFGKPVTLSCSQTLNHNVMYWYQQKSSQAPKLLFHYYDKDFNNEADTPDNFQSRRPNTSFCFLDIRSPGLGDTAMYLCATSRDRGLEEQYFGPGTRLTVT.